This T cell receptor (beta chain) was recorded in a study of Ad26.COV2.S vaccination and SARS-CoV-2 variants. Libraries were prepared by immunoSEQ multiplex PCR; TCRdb keeps only in-frame clonotypes and omits some of them. Of 400,000 to 450,000 clones in the sample, less than 95% were seen once. Losses at the gene ends were 4 bases for V and 7 bases for J; bases not matched to a gene: 11. The CDR3 length is 17 residues. Germline assignment: CDR1 SGHRS and CDR2 YFSETQ. General study results and limits: The breadth of spike-specific CD8+ and CD4+ T cell responses after vaccination was reportedly substantial.

In this sample, this clone turned up a few times. Its cognate antigen is unknown. Treatment here: some 19 received Ad26.COV2.S at low or high dose, single or two shots; five or six received placebo; per-sample allocation not given. Specimens were obtained on day 63 following the first vaccine or placebo injection. This rearrangement joins TRBV5-1 to TRBJ2-1; TRBD2 agrees at 13 bases. This TCR was recovered from a person between 18 and 65 years old who received the Ad26.COV2.S COVID-19 vaccine or a placebo. Sequencing was performed on peripheral blood, taken in a trial of Ad26.COV2.S vaccine versus placebo. This CDR3 reads CASSHGTSGIRINEQFF. CDR3 sequence (DNA): TGCGCCAGCAGCCACGGGACTAGCGGGATACGTATAAATGAGCAGTTCTTC.